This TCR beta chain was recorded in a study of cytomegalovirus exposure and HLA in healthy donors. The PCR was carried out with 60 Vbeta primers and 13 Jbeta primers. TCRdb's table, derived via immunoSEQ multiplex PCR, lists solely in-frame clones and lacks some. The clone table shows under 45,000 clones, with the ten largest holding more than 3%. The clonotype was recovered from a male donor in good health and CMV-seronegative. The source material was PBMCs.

CDR3 DNA: TGTGCCAGCAGTGAAGCCCAGGGGTGGGGATCTAACTATGGCTACACCTTC. It encodes CASSEAQGWGSNYGYTF. This chain connects TRBV6-1 to TRBJ1-2, with a tentative D call TRBD1 (6 bases). The V gene's germline CDR1 is MNHNS and CDR2 SASEGT. The CDR3 runs to 17 residues. V lost 0 bases and J 0 bases, leaving 14 bases between the germline ends.